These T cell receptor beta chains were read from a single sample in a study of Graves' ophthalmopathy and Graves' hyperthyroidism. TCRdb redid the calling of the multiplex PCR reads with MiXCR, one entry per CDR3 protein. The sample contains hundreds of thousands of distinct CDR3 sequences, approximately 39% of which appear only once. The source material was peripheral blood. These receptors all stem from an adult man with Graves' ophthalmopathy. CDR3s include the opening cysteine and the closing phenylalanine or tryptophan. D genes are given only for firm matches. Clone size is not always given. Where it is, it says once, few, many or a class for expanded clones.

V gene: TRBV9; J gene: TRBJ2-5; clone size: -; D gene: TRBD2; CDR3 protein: CASSVATASGTQETQYF; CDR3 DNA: TGTGCCAGCAGCGTAGCTACGGCTAGCGGGACACAAGAGACCCAGTACTTC
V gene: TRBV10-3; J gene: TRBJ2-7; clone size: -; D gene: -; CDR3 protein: CAPIGDGSSYEQYF; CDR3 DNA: TGTGCCCCCATAGGGGATGGCAGCTCCTACGAGCAGTACTTC
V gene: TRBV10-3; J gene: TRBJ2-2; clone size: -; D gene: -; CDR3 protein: CASSKTGGLTGELFF; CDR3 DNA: TGTGCCAGCAGTAAGACAGGAGGTTTGACCGGGGAGCTGTTTTTT
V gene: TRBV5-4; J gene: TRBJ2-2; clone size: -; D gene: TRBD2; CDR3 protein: CASSSRLAGAHGELFF; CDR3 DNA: TGTGCCAGCAGCAGTAGGCTAGCGGGAGCTCACGGGGAGCTGTTTTTT
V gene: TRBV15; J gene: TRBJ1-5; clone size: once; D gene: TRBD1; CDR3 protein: CATSRAGGSAQPQHF; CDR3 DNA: TGTGCCACCAGCAGGGCAGGGGGCTCGGCTCAGCCCCAGCATTTT
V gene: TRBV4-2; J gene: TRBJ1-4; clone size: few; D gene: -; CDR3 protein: CASSQAFATNEKLFF; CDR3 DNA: TGTGCCAGCAGCCAAGCTTTTGCAACTAATGAAAAACTGTTTTTT
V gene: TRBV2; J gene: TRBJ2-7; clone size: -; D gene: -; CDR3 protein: CATSQSGPNTGELYF; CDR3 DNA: TGTGCCACCAGCCAGAGCGGGCCGAACACCGGGGAGCTGTACTTC
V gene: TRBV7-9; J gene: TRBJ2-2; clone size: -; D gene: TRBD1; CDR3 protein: CASSGDRGPELFF; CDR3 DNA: TGTGCCAGCAGCGGAGACAGGGGGCCGGAGCTGTTTTTT
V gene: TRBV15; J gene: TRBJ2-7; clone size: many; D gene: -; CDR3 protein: CATSREEGYEQYF; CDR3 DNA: TGTGCCACCAGCAGAGAGGAGGGGTACGAGCAGTACTTC
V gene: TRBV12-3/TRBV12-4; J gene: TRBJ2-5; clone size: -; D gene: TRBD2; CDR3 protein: CASSWGGGGPGETQYF; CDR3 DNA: TGTGCCAGCAGTTGGGGGGGGGGAGGGCCAGGGGAGACCCAGTACTTC
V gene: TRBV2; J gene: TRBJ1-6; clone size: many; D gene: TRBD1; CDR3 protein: CASTTTGGGNSPLHF; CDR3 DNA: TGTGCCAGCACTACGACAGGGGGCGGTAATTCACCCCTCCACTTT
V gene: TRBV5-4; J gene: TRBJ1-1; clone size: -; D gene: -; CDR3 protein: CASSLLSAGQNTEAFF; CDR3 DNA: TGTGCCAGCAGCTTGTTATCAGCAGGGCAAAACACTGAAGCTTTCTTT
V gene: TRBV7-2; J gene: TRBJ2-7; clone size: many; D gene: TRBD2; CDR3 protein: CASSLASGASYEQYF; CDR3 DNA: TGTGCCAGCAGCTTAGCTAGCGGGGCCTCCTACGAGCAGTACTTC
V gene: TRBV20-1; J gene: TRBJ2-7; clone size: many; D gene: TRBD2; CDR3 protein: CSARTSGGLYEQYF; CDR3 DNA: TGCAGTGCTAGGACTAGCGGGGGGTTGTACGAGCAGTACTTC
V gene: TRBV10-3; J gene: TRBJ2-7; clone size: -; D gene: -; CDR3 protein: CASTPNRGWSFEQYF; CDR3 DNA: TGTGCCAGCACCCCCAACCGGGGTTGGAGCTTTGAGCAGTACTTC
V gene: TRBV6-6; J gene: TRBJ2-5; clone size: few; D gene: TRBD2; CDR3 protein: CASSYPRGGNQETQYF; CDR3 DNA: TGTGCCAGCAGTTACCCTCGGGGGGGCAACCAAGAGACCCAGTACTTC
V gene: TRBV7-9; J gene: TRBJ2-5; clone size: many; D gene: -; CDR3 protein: CATTSGETQYF; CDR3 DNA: TGTGCCACCACATCGGGGGAGACCCAGTACTTC
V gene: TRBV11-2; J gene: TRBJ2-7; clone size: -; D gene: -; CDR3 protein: CASSSTFQGYEQYF; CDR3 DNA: TGTGCCAGCAGCTCCACATTCCAGGGCTACGAGCAGTACTTC
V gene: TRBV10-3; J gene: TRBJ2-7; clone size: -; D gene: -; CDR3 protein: CAISESRHDGAGEQYF; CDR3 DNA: TGTGCCATCAGTGAGTCGCGTCACGATGGGGCCGGGGAGCAGTACTTC
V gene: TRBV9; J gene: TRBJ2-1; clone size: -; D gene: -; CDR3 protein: CASSVLGSYNEQFF; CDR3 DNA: TGTGCCAGCAGCGTACTCGGGAGCTACAATGAGCAGTTCTTC
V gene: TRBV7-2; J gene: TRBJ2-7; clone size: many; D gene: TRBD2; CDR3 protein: CASSATGGASYEQYF; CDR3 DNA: TGTGCCAGCAGCGCCACGGGAGGCGCCTCCTACGAGCAGTACTTC
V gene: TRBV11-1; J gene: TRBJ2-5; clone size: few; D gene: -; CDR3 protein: CASSSVAVYQETQYF; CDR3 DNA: TGTGCCAGCTCCTCCGTTGCGGTGTACCAAGAGACCCAGTACTTC
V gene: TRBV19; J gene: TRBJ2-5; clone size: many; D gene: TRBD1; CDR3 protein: CASSIGGQGLRETQYF; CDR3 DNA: TGTGCCAGTAGTATCGGGGGACAGGGACTGAGGGAGACCCAGTACTTC
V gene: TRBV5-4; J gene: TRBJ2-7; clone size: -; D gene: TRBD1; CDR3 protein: CAWTHRRGPGSYEQYF; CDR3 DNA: TGTGCCTGGACCCACCGAAGGGGGCCTGGCTCCTACGAGCAGTACTTC
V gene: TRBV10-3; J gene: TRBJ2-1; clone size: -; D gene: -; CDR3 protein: CATKGGNEQFF; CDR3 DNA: TGTGCCACCAAGGGGGGTAATGAGCAGTTCTTC
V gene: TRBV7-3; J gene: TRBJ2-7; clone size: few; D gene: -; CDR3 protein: CASSLTDSSYEQYF; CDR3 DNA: TGTGCCAGCAGCTTAACCGACAGCTCCTACGAGCAGTACTTC
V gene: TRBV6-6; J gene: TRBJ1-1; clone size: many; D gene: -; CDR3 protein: CASSERDARF; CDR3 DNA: TGTGCCAGCAGTGAACGGGACGCCAGGTTT
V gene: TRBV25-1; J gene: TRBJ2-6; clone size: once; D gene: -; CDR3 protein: CASSEQGTFSGANVLTF; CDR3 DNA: TGTGCCAGCAGTGAACAGGGGACCTTCTCTGGGGCCAACGTCCTGACTTTC
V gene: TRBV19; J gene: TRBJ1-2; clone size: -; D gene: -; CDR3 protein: CASSPRGRGPYGYTF; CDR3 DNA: TGTGCCAGTAGCCCCCGGGGACGGGGTCCCTATGGCTACACCTTC
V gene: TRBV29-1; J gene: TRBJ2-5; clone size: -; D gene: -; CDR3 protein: CSQRGVGETQYF; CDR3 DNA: TGCAGCCAAAGGGGGGTCGGAGAGACCCAGTACTTC
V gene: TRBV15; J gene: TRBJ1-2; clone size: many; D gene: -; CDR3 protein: CATSRGEGASYTF; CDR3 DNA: TGTGCCACCAGCAGAGGCGAGGGTGCCAGCTACACCTTC
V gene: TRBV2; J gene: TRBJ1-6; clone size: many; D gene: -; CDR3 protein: CASKKGSSYNSPLHF; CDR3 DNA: TGTGCCAGCAAAAAGGGGAGCTCCTATAATTCACCCCTCCACTTT
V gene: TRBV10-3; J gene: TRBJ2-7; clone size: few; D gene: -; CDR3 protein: CASSEGRTYEQYF; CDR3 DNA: TGTGCCAGCAGTGAAGGAAGGACATACGAGCAGTACTTC